The rows below give T cell receptor beta chains drawn from one sample of a study of blood T cell repertoires in COVID-19. Method: immunoSEQ multiplex PCR; TCRdb's copy keeps in-frame clones and lacks some. The table has some 58,000 clones, 65% to 90% seen once. Specimen: peripheral blood. The receptors originated from a man aged 40-50 years with acute or convalescent COVID-19. Both conserved end residues are part of each CDR3. The D gene is left open where the match is weak.

j_call | d_call | v_call | cdr3_aa | cdr3_nt
TRBJ2-3 | TRBD1 | TRBV19 | CASSIRTGGTDTQYF | TGTGCCAGTAGTATAAGGACAGGGGGCACAGATACGCAGTATTTT
TRBJ1-5 | - | TRBV7-2 | CASSLVGGNQPQHF | TGTGCCAGCAGCTTAGTCGGGGGGAATCAGCCCCAGCATTTT
TRBJ2-1 | - | TRBV27 | CASSFGLHEQFF | TGTGCCAGCAGTTTCGGGTTGCATGAGCAGTTCTTC
TRBJ1-2 | - | TRBV16 | CASSQSRVHGYTF | TGTGCCAGCAGCCAATCTCGAGTGCATGGCTACACCTTC
TRBJ2-1 | TRBD2 | TRBV30 | CAWSFGLAVNEQFF | TGTGCCTGGAGTTTCGGACTAGCGGTGAATGAGCAGTTCTTC
TRBJ2-7 | - | TRBV28 | CASSSAGPDDEQYF | TGTGCCAGCAGTTCGGCAGGCCCCGACGACGAGCAGTACTTC
TRBJ2-2 | - | TRBV11-3 | CASSSSGALNTGELFF | TGTGCCAGCAGCTCTAGTGGGGCTTTGAACACCGGGGAGCTGTTTTTT
TRBJ2-3 | TRBD2 | TRBV28 | CASSFSAGETKSTDTQYF | TGTGCCAGCAGTTTTTCCGCGGGGGAGACGAAAAGCACAGATACGCAGTATTTT
TRBJ1-2 | - | TRBV18 | CASSQDSPGANYGYTF | TGTGCCAGCTCGCAGGACAGCCCTGGAGCTAACTATGGCTACACCTTC
TRBJ1-1 | - | TRBV19 | CASTGVGGTEAFF | TGTGCCAGTACAGGGGTCGGCGGCACTGAAGCTTTCTTT
TRBJ2-1 | - | TRBV19 | CASSIGLATNEQFF | TGTGCCAGTAGTATAGGCCTAGCGACCAATGAGCAGTTCTTC
TRBJ2-7 | TRBD2 | TRBV5-4 | CASSSGLAATYEQYF | TGTGCCAGCAGCTCCGGACTAGCGGCCACCTACGAGCAGTACTTC
TRBJ1-4 | TRBD1 | TRBV11-2 | CASSPQTGIREKLFF | TGTGCCAGCAGCCCCCAGACAGGGATTCGTGAAAAACTGTTTTTT